The next 22 T cell receptor beta chains were all read from a single sample in a study of blood T cell repertoires in COVID-19. Sequencing was performed with immunoSEQ multiplex PCR; in TCRdb, only in-frame clones are kept and a portion is missing. This table has roughly 130,000 clones, roughly 84% appearing once. Sequencing input: peripheral blood. The receptor source for this set is a man younger than 40 with COVID-19, enrolled during active disease.

About this clone: A much larger clone is a single base away; this may be a read error. V usage is TRBV5-4 and J usage is TRBJ1-1, with unresolved D. The CDR3 totals 12 residues. The V and J ends lost 0 bases and 3 bases respectively, with 3 bases between them. Germline V gene lookup returns CDR1 SGHNT and CDR2 YYREEE (reference sequence). The CDR3 region is CASSLVDTEAFF. The CDR3 DNA follows: TGTGCCAGCAGCTTGGTCGACACTGAAGCTTTCTTT.

The genes are TRBV6-5 and TRBJ1-3; D is perhaps TRBD1 (5 bases). Trimming left V 7 bases short and J 0 bases short, with 13 bases between. The germline V gene has CDR1 MNHEY and CDR2 SVGAGI. This CDR3 region has 15 residues. CDR3 in DNA: TGTGCCAGCACCGCTGGGGGGACCTCTGGAAACACCATATATTTT. It is translated as CASTAGGTSGNTIYF.

This rearrangement joins TRBV6-6 to TRBJ1-1; no clear D. V dropped 2 bases and J dropped 1 base, with 11 bases sitting between them. Germline values: CDR1 MNHNY, CDR2 SVGAGI (reference sequence). The CDR3 consists of 15 residues. The chain's CDR3 is CASSYGSSSNTEAFF. In nucleotides, the CDR3 is TGTGCCAGCAGTTACGGTAGCTCTTCGAACACTGAAGCTTTCTTT.

The gene calls are TRBV28 and TRBJ1-4; 11 nucleotides agree with TRBD1. The germline CDR1 and CDR2 sequences are MDHEN and SYDVKM. V lost 4 bases to trimming and J lost 7 bases; unmatched junction nucleotides: 5. The CDR3 spans 15 residues. CDR3 coding DNA: TGTGCCAGCAGTTACCGGACAGGGGGCTCTGAAAAACTGTTTTTT. Translation: CASSYRTGGSEKLFF.

This clone was observed a few times. J is TRBJ2-6 and V is TRBV19, with TRBD1 identical over 10 bases. The V segment lost 10 bases and the J segment 4 bases; nucleotides outside the gene matches: 7. CDR1 and CDR2 from the germline V gene are LNHDA and SQIVND (reference sequence). This CDR3 is 15 amino acids long. In nucleotides, the CDR3 is TGTGCCACTTCGGACAGGGGGACGGGGGCCAACGTCCTGACTTTC. It codes for CATSDRGTGANVLTF. The full variable domain, rest sourced from reference TRBV19 and TRBJ2-6, is DGGITQSPKYLFRKEGQNVTLSCEQNLNHDAMYWYRQDPGQGLRLIYYSQIVNDFQKGDIAEGYSVSREKKESFPLTVTSAQKNPTAFYLCATSDRGTGANVLTFGAGSRLTVL.

The chain joins TRBV3-1 (or the pseudogene TRBV3-2) to TRBJ1-1, with a possible D match to TRBD1 (6 bases). The V gene lost 6 bases and the J gene lost 1 base, with 15 bases spanning the gap. Per the germline V gene, CDR1 is LGHDT and CDR2 is YNNKEL (reference sequence). CDR3 length: 15 amino acids. CDR3 sequence (DNA): TGTGCCAGCAGAAGACGACAGGCGTCGAACACTGAAGCTTTCTTT. It encodes CASRRRQASNTEAFF.

In the case of this clone: Germline is not matched at one junction end, which may reflect a read error. The rearrangement uses TRBV30 and TRBJ2-5, with 7 bases fitting TRBD1. The germline V gene encodes CDR1 GTSNPN and CDR2 SVGIG (reference sequence). The CDR3 is 15 amino acids. This CDR3 is CAWIDPDRPQATQYF. CDR3 in DNA: TGTGCCTGGATCGACCCGGACAGGCCACAAGCGACCCAGTACTTC.

CDR3 sequence (DNA): TGCGCCAGCAGCCGTAGGACAGGTTTCTCCTACGAGCAGTACTTC. It translates to CASSRRTGFSYEQYF. The chain links TRBV4-1 to TRBJ2-7, with 7 bases matching TRBD1. Germline lookup yields CDR1 MGHRA and CDR2 YSYEKL. The V and J ends lost 4 bases and 0 bases, in that order; junction bases with no gene match: 6. The CDR3 runs 15 residues.

This clone was counted a few times. The V call is TRBV20-1, the J call TRBJ1-5; D not certain. The V end was cut by 3 bases, the J end by 4 bases, with 16 bases between. Germline CDR1 is DFQATT and CDR2 is SNEGSKA (reference sequence). CDR3 length equals 15 residues. The CDR3 sequence: CSASSVYGQNQPQHF. The CDR3 DNA reads TGCAGTGCTAGTAGTGTATATGGTCAGAATCAGCCCCAGCATTTT.

This chain joins TRBV5-4 and TRBJ2-2, with TRBD2 as a possible D gene (7 bases). Between the trimmed V and J ends, which lost 4 bases and 5 bases, there was a span of 18 bases. The CDR3 runs 16 residues. Germline V gives CDR1 SGHNT, CDR2 YYREEE (reference sequence). This CDR3 is CASSPGLGGGTGELFF. The CDR3, as DNA: TGTGCCAGCAGCCCCGGACTAGGGGGAGGGACCGGGGAGCTGTTTTTT.

This chain connects TRBV5-4 to TRBJ2-3, with 8 nucleotides matching TRBD2. The ends lost 3 bases at V and 4 bases at J; junction bases unmatched: 7. Germline CDR1 is SGHNT and CDR2 is YYREEE (reference sequence). CDR3 length: 15 amino acids. The CDR3 nucleotides read TGTGCCAGCAGCTCCAGGACTAGCTCGGCAGATACGCAGTATTTT. Residues: CASSSRTSSADTQYF.

V is TRBV10-3 and J is TRBJ2-3; TRBD2 matches 9 bases. Germline-derived CDR1 and CDR2 are ENHRY and SYGVKD. Unmatched junction bases numbered 3, after V lost 6 bases and J lost 2 bases. The CDR3 runs 14 residues. The CDR3 region is CAIRWGLATDTQYF. DNA for the CDR3: TGTGCCATCAGGTGGGGACTAGCCACAGATACGCAGTATTTT.

Only one count was recorded for this clone. The CDR3: CASSSRLAGGRISKQFF. CDR3 DNA: TGTGCCAGCAGCTCCAGACTAGCGGGAGGGCGGATTAGTAAGCAGTTCTTC. J is TRBJ2-1 and V is TRBV11-3, with 14 bases lining up with TRBD2. Germline CDR1 and CDR2: SGHNT and YENEEA. V trimming: 4 bases; J trimming: 11 bases; junction bases outside the gene matches: 13. The CDR3 is 17 residues long.

This clone was seen only a few times. The chain employs TRBV10-3 and TRBJ1-1; D unclear. The CDR3 covers 11 residues. Germline CDR1 ENHRY, CDR2 SYGVKD. Trimming left V 2 bases short and J 9 bases short, with 7 bases between. CDR3 loop: CAISEGEKAFF. CDR3 sequence (DNA): TGTGCCATCAGTGAGGGGGAGAAAGCTTTCTTT.

The count of this clone is one. This chain joins TRBV13 and TRBJ2-7, with 13 bases that match TRBD2. V dropped 5 bases and J dropped 8; count of bases not matched to a gene: 15. Germline CDR1 PRHDT, CDR2 FYEKMQ (reference sequence). CDR3 size: 17 residues. The chain's CDR3 is CASSRGTSGTNLYKQYF. Here the CDR3 DNA reads TGTGCCAGCAGCCGCGGGACTAGCGGGACAAACCTCTATAAGCAGTACTTC.

The chain employs TRBV4-1 and TRBJ2-5, with D perhaps matching TRBD2 (7 bases). Trimming pared 4 bases from V and 9 bases from J, leaving 21 bases between. The CDR3 runs 15 residues. Germline V gene data show CDR1 as MGHRA and CDR2 as YSYEKL. CDR3 nucleotides: TGCGCCAGCAGCCTTGCCCTGGGAGGGCCAGGGGCCCAGTACTTC. Protein sequence: CASSLALGGPGAQYF.

This chain links TRBV5-1 with TRBJ2-5; 13 bases are a match to TRBD2. The V gene end was trimmed by 5 bases and the J gene end by 1 base; junction bases not matched to a gene: 14. The CDR3 runs to 19 residues. Germline assignment: CDR1 SGHRS and CDR2 YFSETQ. CDR3 in amino acids: CASSRGTSGIGRAQETQYF. The CDR3, as DNA: TGCGCCAGCAGTCGGGGGACTAGCGGGATCGGGAGGGCCCAAGAGACCCAGTACTTC.

The chain links TRBV30 to TRBJ1-2; unclear D gene. The CDR3 covers 14 residues. The germline gives CDR1 GTSNPN, CDR2 SVGIG (reference sequence). With 4 bases removed from V and 2 bases from J, the gap between germline ends came to 14 bases. The CDR3 DNA sequence: TGTGCCTGGACCGACTCGACGGAAAACTATGGCTACACCTTC. Translation: CAWTDSTENYGYTF.

V is TRBV11-1 and J is TRBJ2-5; possible D gene TRBD1, 5 bases. The germline V gene encodes CDR1 SGHAT and CDR2 FQDESV (reference sequence). Trimming shortened V by 3 bases and J by 2 bases, and 13 bases separated the two germline ends. The length of the CDR3 is 15 residues. Here the CDR3 DNA reads TGTGCCAGCAGCTTGGCCCTGACAGAACAAGAGACCCAGTACTTC. It yields the protein CASSLALTEQETQYF.

J is TRBJ2-7 and V is TRBV6-5; possibly TRBD1 for D (5 bases). This CDR3 region has 13 residues. Germline loops: CDR1 MNHEY, CDR2 SVGAGI. Trimming pared 6 bases from V and 9 bases from J, leaving 18 bases between. The CDR3 DNA reads as TGTGCCAGCAGCATCCCTAGGGGCCAGGTGCAGTACTTC. Translation: CASSIPRGQVQYF.

The chain joins TRBV5-1 to TRBJ2-7; 7 nucleotides match TRBD1. The CDR3 length is 13 residues. V shed 1 base and J 3 bases; nucleotides not matched to a gene: 1. Germline V lookup: CDR1 SGHRS, CDR2 YFSETQ. CDR3 protein: CASSLTGDYEQYF. DNA of the CDR3: TGCGCCAGCAGCTTGACAGGGGACTACGAGCAGTACTTC.

The genes are TRBV6-4 and TRBJ2-7; 11 bases line up with TRBD2. This CDR3 comprises 19 residues. Germline trimming cut 8 bases from V and 2 bases from J; bases unmatched to any gene: 20. Germline V CDR1 and CDR2: MRHNA, SNTAGT. CDR3 protein: CASHPGGQTTSGITYEQYF. The CDR3, as DNA: TGTGCCAGCCATCCCGGGGGTCAGACGACTAGCGGGATTACCTACGAGCAGTACTTC.